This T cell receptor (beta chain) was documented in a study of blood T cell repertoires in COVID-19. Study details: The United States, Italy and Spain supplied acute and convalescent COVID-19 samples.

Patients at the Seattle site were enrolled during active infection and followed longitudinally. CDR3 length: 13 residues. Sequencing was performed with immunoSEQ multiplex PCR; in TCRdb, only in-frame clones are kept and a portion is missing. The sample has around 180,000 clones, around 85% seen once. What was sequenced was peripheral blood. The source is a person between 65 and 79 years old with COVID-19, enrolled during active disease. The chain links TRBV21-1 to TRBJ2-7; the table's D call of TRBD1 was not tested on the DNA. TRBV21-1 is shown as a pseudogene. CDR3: CARQTDDPYEQYF. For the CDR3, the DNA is TGTGCCAGACAAACAGATGATCCCTACGAGCAGTACTTC.